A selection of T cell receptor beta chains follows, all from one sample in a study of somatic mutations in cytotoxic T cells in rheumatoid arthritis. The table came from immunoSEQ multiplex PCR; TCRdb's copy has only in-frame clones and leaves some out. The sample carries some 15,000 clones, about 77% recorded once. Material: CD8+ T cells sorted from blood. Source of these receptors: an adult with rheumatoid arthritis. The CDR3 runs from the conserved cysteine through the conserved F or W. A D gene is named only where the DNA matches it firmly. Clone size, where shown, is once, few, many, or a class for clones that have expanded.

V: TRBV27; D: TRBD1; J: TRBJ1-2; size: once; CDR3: CASTRRQGSNYGYTF; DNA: TGTGCCAGCACCAGAAGACAGGGCTCTAACTATGGCTACACCTTC
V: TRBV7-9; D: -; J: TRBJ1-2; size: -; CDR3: CASSLGINYGYTF; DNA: TGTGCCAGCAGCTTGGGAATCAACTATGGCTACACCTTC
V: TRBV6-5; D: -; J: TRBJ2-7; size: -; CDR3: CASSSEGRSYEQYF; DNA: TGTGCCAGCAGCTCAGAAGGGCGATCCTACGAGCAGTACTTC
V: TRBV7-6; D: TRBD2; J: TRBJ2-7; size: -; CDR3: CASSEGGLAAYEQYF; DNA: TGTGCCAGCAGCGAAGGGGGACTAGCGGCCTACGAGCAGTACTTC
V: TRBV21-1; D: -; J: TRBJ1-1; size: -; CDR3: CASSKEARQENTEAFF; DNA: TGTGCCAGCAGCAAAGAAGCGAGACAGGAGAACACTGAAGCTTTCTTT
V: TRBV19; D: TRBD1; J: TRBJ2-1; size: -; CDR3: CATRQGGYNEQFF; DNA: TGTGCCACCAGACAGGGGGGCTACAATGAGCAGTTCTTC
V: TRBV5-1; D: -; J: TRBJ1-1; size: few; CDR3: CASSLGLEAFF; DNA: TGCGCCAGCAGCTTGGGGCTTGAAGCTTTCTTT
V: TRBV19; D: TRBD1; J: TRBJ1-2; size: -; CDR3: CASSIDPRQGDNYGYTF; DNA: TGTGCCAGTAGTATAGATCCTCGACAGGGAGATAACTATGGCTACACCTTC
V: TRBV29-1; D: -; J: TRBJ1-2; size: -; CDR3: CSVESAGYSYGYTF; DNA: TGCAGCGTTGAATCCGCAGGGTATTCCTATGGCTACACCTTC
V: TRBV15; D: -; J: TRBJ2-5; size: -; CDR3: CATSRAMDSPRQETQYF; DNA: TGTGCCACCAGCAGAGCCATGGACAGTCCGAGGCAAGAGACCCAGTACTTC
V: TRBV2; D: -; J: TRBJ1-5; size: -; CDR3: CASSEGTAEYSNQPQHF; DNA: TGTGCCAGCAGTGAAGGGACAGCCGAGTATAGCAATCAGCCCCAGCATTTT
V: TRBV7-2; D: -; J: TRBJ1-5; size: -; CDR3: CASSPYSNQPQHF; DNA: TGTGCCAGCAGCCCTTATAGCAATCAGCCCCAGCATTTT
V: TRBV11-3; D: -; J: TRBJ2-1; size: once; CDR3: CASQWGFDVYNEQFF; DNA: TGTGCCAGCCAATGGGGGTTTGACGTTTACAATGAGCAGTTCTTC
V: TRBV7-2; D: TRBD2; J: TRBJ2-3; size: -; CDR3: CASSLSGGGAADTQYF; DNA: TGTGCCAGCAGCTTATCAGGCGGGGGGGCCGCAGATACGCAGTATTTT
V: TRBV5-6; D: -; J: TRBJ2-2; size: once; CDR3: CASSLRQEKLFF; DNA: TGTGCCAGCAGCTTGCGACAGGAGAAGCTGTTTTTT
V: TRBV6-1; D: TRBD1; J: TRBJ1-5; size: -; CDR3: CASSADREGREPRQPQHF; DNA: TGTGCCAGCAGTGCGGACAGGGAGGGTAGAGAGCCGCGACAGCCCCAGCATTTT
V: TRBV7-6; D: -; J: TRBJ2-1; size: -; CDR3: CASSLTPAGGSYNEQFF; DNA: TGTGCCAGCAGCTTAACCCCCGCTGGGGGATCCTACAATGAGCAGTTCTTC
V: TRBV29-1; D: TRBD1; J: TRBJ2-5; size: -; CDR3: CSVVAWTGSHETQYF; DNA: TGCAGCGTTGTGGCTTGGACAGGATCTCATGAGACCCAGTACTTC
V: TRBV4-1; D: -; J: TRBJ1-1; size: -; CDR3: CASSPLTGSNTEAFF; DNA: TGCGCCAGCAGCCCCTTAACAGGGTCGAACACTGAAGCTTTCTTT
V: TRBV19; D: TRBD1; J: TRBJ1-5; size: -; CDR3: CASKQGTGGYQPQHF; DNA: TGTGCCAGCAAGCAGGGGACAGGGGGTTATCAGCCCCAGCATTTT
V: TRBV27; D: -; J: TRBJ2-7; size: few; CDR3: CASSSPFGGDEQYF; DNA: TGTGCCAGCAGTTCTCCTTTCGGTGGAGACGAGCAGTACTTC
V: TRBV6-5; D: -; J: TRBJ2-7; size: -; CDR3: CASRIRDNTYEQYF; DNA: TGTGCCAGCAGGATCCGGGACAACACCTACGAGCAGTACTTC
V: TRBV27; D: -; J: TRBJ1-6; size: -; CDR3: CASSLPVDGLALHF; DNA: TGTGCCAGCAGTTTACCGGTCGACGGGCTGGCCCTCCACTTT
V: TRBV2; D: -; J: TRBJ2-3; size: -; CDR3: CASNGQITDTQYF; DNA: TGTGCCAGCAACGGACAGATCACAGATACGCAGTATTTT
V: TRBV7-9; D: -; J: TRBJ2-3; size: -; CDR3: CASSSILGSTDTQYF; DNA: TGTGCCAGCAGCTCAATCTTAGGGAGTACAGATACGCAGTATTTT
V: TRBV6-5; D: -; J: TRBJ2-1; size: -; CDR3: CASSSGQTYNEQFF; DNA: TGTGCCAGCAGTTCCGGACAGACCTACAATGAGCAGTTCTTC
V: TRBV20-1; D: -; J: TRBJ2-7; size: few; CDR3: CSAKDSYEQYF; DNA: TGCAGTGCTAAGGACAGCTACGAGCAGTACTTC
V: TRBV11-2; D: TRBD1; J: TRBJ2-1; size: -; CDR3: CASSLVGTGLYNEQFF; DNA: TGTGCCAGCAGCTTAGTCGGGACAGGCTTGTACAATGAGCAGTTCTTC
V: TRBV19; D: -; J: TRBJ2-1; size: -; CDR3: CASSIEGLSSYNEQFF; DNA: TGTGCCAGTAGTATAGAGGGGCTGAGCTCCTACAATGAGCAGTTCTTC
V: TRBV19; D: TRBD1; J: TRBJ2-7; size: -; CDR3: CASSGTGYEQYF; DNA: TGTGCCAGTAGTGGGACAGGTTACGAGCAGTACTTC
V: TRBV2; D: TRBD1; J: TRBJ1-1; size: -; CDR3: CASRDQGVGTEAFF; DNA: TGTGCCAGCAGGGACCAGGGGGTGGGCACTGAAGCTTTCTTT
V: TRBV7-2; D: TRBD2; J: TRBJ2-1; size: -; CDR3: CASSWGLAGVYEQFF; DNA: TGTGCCAGCAGCTGGGGACTAGCGGGGGTGTATGAGCAGTTCTTC
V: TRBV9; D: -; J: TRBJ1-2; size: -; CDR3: CASSPPGTLGGYTF; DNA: TGTGCCAGCAGCCCCCCGGGAACCCTTGGTGGCTACACCTTC
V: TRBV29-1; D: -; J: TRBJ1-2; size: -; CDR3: CSAITGIGGYTF; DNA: TGCAGCGCCATTACAGGAATCGGAGGCTACACCTTC
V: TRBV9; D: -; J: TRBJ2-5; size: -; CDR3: CASSPRTSRETQYF; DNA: TGTGCCAGCAGCCCAAGGACATCACGGGAGACCCAGTACTTC
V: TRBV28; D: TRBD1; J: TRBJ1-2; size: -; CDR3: CASRPTWDREYGYTF; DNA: TGTGCCAGCAGGCCCACCTGGGACAGGGAATATGGCTACACCTTC
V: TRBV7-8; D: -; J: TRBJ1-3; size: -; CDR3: CASSLTLSGNTIYF; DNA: TGTGCCAGCAGCCTCACCCTCTCTGGAAACACCATATATTTT
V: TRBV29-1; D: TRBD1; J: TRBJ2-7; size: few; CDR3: CSVEDRGQYSYEQYF; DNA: TGCAGCGTTGAAGATCGGGGACAGTACTCCTACGAGCAGTACTTC
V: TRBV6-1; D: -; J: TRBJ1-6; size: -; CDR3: CAIPGGNNSPLHF; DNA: TGTGCCATCCCCGGGGGGAATAATTCACCCCTCCACTTT
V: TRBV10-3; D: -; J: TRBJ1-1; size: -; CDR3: CAISESLLNTEAFF; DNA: TGTGCCATCAGTGAGTCGTTGCTGAACACTGAAGCTTTCTTT
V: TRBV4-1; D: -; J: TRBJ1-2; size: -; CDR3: CASSQETEVGSIYGYTF; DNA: TGCGCCAGCAGCCAAGAGACGGAGGTTGGCAGTATCTATGGCTACACCTTC
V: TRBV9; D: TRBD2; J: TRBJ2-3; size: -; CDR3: CASTSAGLAGVPSTDTQYF; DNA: TGTGCCAGCACCTCCGCGGGACTAGCGGGGGTTCCTAGCACAGATACGCAGTATTTT